This passage covers 20 T cell receptor beta chains from one sample sequenced in a study of cytomegalovirus exposure and HLA in healthy donors listed by TCRdb under 2017. The library was made by the immunoSEQ multiplex PCR assay. A mixture of 60 forward primers for TCR Vbeta segments and 13 reverse primers for TCR Jbeta segments was used in the multiplex PCR. As stored in TCRdb, this immuneACCESS dataset retains in-frame rearrangements with V and J assigned. A fraction of the clones does not appear; measured against another copy, unresolved V genes explain less than half of the discrepancy, and the remainder lacks a known reason. Recorded for this sample are over 120,000 clones; approximately 82% of them occurred a single time. Of the sample, 1.4% is held by the ten largest clones. The sequencing input was PBMCs. These receptors all stem from a man aged 25 to 40 in good health and CMV-seropositive.

V is TRBV6-5 and J is TRBJ2-1; 12 positions agree with TRBD2. CDR3 length: 16 residues. The ends lost 1 base at V and 7 bases at J; junction bases unmatched: 5. From germline, CDR1 is MNHEY and CDR2 SVGAGI. The CDR3 region is CASSYYLAGGLNEQFF. The CDR3 DNA is TGTGCCAGCAGTTACTATCTAGCGGGAGGGCTTAATGAGCAGTTCTTC.

The rearrangement links TRBV6-5 to TRBJ2-1; D gene unclear. The CDR3 consists of 13 residues. Trimming took 8 bases from V and 6 from J, leaving 14 bases between them. Germline-derived CDR1 and CDR2 are MNHEY and SVGAGI. CDR3 residues: CASGLPSGNEQFF. CDR3 DNA: TGTGCCAGCGGCTTACCATCAGGCAATGAGCAGTTCTTC.

The CDR3 DNA reads as TGCGCCAGCAGCCAAGAGGAACGGGTCCGGGATGAGCAGTTCTTC. As protein: CASSQEERVRDEQFF. The chain joins TRBV4-1 to TRBJ2-1; D is ambiguous. The germline V and J ends were trimmed by 0 bases and 8 bases, with 14 bases remaining between them. CDR3 length: 15 amino acids. Germline V gene data show CDR1 as MGHRA and CDR2 as YSYEKL.

This clone showed up just once. J is TRBJ1-2 and V is TRBV21-1; TRBD1 is the table's D call, not checked against the DNA. TRBV21-1 is assigned pseudogene status. The CDR3 is made up of 18 amino acids. The CDR3 region is CASSKVPSGPYTSYGYTF. The CDR3 nucleotides read TGTGCCAGCAGCAAAGTCCCTTCAGGGCCCTACACTTCTTATGGCTACACCTTC.

The rearrangement links TRBV10-3 to TRBJ1-6; tentatively, D is TRBD1 (5 bases). Germline lookup yields CDR1 ENHRY and CDR2 SYGVKD. V was shortened by 7 bases and J by 9 bases, with 13 bases between the two germline ends. CDR3 size: 13 residues. CDR3 sequence reads: CAITDSPVSPLHF. The CDR3 DNA reads TGTGCCATCACTGACAGTCCCGTTTCACCCCTCCACTTT.

The V and J genes are TRBV7-6 and TRBJ1-1; D is possibly TRBD1 (6 bases). The CDR3 has 16 residues. Germline V gene lookup returns CDR1 SGHVS and CDR2 FNYEAQ. Trimming pared 5 bases from V and 0 bases from J, leaving 16 bases between. The CDR3 DNA follows: TGTGCCAGCAGCGCGAGCCTGACAGGATTGAACACTGAAGCTTTCTTT. Protein: CASSASLTGLNTEAFF.

The chain is built from TRBV18 and TRBJ1-2; the D is unclear. This CDR3 has 12 residues. Trimming pared 4 bases from V and 3 bases from J, leaving 6 bases between. Germline CDR1 KGHSH, CDR2 LQKENI. CDR3 amino acids: CASSQEHYGYTF. CDR3 bases: TGTGCCAGCTCACAGGAGCACTATGGCTACACCTTC.

This sequence joins TRBV7-6 and TRBJ2-3; D is perhaps TRBD2 (5 bases). Between the trimmed V and J ends, which lost 5 bases and 0 bases, there was a span of 12 bases. The CDR3 has 15 amino acids. CDR1 is SGHVS and CDR2 is FNYEAQ in the germline V gene. The CDR3 DNA reads TGTGCCAGCAGCCAGAGCGGATTAAGCACAGATACGCAGTATTTT. Amino acids: CASSQSGLSTDTQYF.

This chain uses TRBV19 with TRBJ2-7; 9 bases agree with TRBD2. The V gene's germline CDR1 is LNHDA and CDR2 SQIVND (reference sequence). The ends lost 4 bases at V and 5 bases at J; junction bases unmatched: 9. This CDR3 contains 15 residues. CDR3: CASSRERGAGNEQYF. The CDR3 region has the DNA TGTGCCAGTAGTAGGGAGCGGGGGGCCGGGAACGAGCAGTACTTC. The full variable domain, in which reference TRBV19 and TRBJ2-7 provide the parts outside the CDR3, is DGGITQSPKYLFRKEGQNVTLSCEQNLNHDAMYWYRQDPGQGLRLIYYSQIVNDFQKGDIAEGYSVSREKKESFPLTVTSAQKNPTAFYLCASSRERGAGNEQYFGPGTRLTVT.

The gene calls are TRBV18 and TRBJ2-7; 7 nucleotides align to TRBD1. From germline, CDR1 is KGHSH and CDR2 LQKENI. The ends lost 3 bases at V and 2 bases at J; junction bases unmatched: 1. This CDR3 is 13 amino acids long. CDR3 sequence reads: CASSPGQTYEQYF. The CDR3 DNA follows: TGTGCCAGCTCACCGGGACAGACCTACGAGCAGTACTTC.

The J gene is TRBJ1-6, the V gene TRBV10-3; TRBD1 might be the D (6 bases). CDR3 length: 14 amino acids. V shed 3 bases and J shed 7 bases, with 10 bases lying between them. Germline V gene sequence: CDR1 ENHRY, CDR2 SYGVKD. This CDR3 reads CAISEQGLNSPLHF. The CDR3, as DNA: TGTGCCATCAGTGAACAGGGTCTGAATTCACCCCTCCACTTT.

There are a few counts of this clone. The sample has other DNA sequences that encode this CDR3 too. V usage is TRBV18 and J usage is TRBJ1-1; perhaps TRBD1 as D (6 bases). Trimming took 3 bases from V and 2 from J, leaving 10 bases between them. The CDR3 is 14 amino acids. CDR1 is KGHSH, CDR2 LQKENI, per germline. The CDR3 here is CASSPGQKNTEAFF. For the CDR3, the DNA is TGTGCCAGCTCACCTGGACAGAAAAACACTGAAGCTTTCTTT.

The chain is built from TRBV19 and TRBJ1-5; possible D gene TRBD1, 5 bases. Germline V gives CDR1 LNHDA, CDR2 SQIVND (reference sequence). The CDR3 totals 14 residues. V was cut by 0 bases and J by 15 bases, with 18 bases left in between. The CDR3 spells CASSIEDGRAPRHF. CDR3 bases: TGTGCCAGTAGTATAGAGGATGGCAGGGCCCCTCGGCATTTT.

The gene calls are TRBV4-1 and TRBJ2-3; 8 bases agree with TRBD2. Unmatched junction bases numbered 17, after V lost 3 bases and J lost 6 bases. The CDR3 is made up of 18 amino acids. CDR1 and CDR2 (germline): MGHRA, YSYEKL. CDR3 sequence reads: CASSQSQSGGYVGDTQYF. CDR3 DNA sequence: TGCGCCAGCAGCCAGTCCCAAAGCGGGGGTTACGTCGGGGATACGCAGTATTTT.

The chain couples TRBV19 to TRBJ1-5; tentatively, D is TRBD1 (5 bases). The ends were cut back, 5 bases at V and 8 bases at J, with 22 bases in the middle. This CDR3 has 16 residues. The germline V gene has CDR1 LNHDA and CDR2 SQIVND (reference sequence). The CDR3: CASSSEGLGLSKPQHF. DNA for the CDR3: TGTGCCAGTAGTTCCGAGGGACTGGGACTGAGTAAGCCCCAGCATTTT.

The table lists this clone with a few counts. V is TRBV9 and J is TRBJ2-1; a weak D match, TRBD1 (5 bases). The V gene lost 1 base and the J gene lost 4 bases, with 9 bases spanning the gap. The CDR3 spans 14 residues. Germline CDR1 is SGDLS and CDR2 is YYNGEE. The CDR3 DNA is TGTGCCAGCAGCGTACAAACAGGTTACAATGAGCAGTTCTTC. Translation gives CASSVQTGYNEQFF. Based on the CDR3 plus reference TRBV9 and TRBJ2-1, the full variable domain is DSGVTQTPKHLITATGQRVTLRCSPRSGDLSVYWYQQSLDQGLQFLIQYYNGEERAKGNILERFSAQQFPDLHSELNLSSLELGDSALYFCASSVQTGYNEQFFGPGTRLTVL.

This sequence joins TRBV7-9 and TRBJ2-2; 7 nucleotides line up with TRBD2. From germline, CDR1 is SEHNR and CDR2 FQNEAQ (reference sequence). V was clipped by 0 bases and J by 2 bases; unmatched bases: 3. The CDR3 sequence is 16 residues long. The CDR3 reads CASSLALAVNTGELFF. The DNA of the CDR3 is TGTGCCAGCAGCTTAGCGCTAGCGGTCAACACCGGGGAGCTGTTTTTT. The variable domain in full, with the rest retrieved from reference TRBV7-9 and TRBJ2-2, is DTGVSQNPRHKITKRGQNVTFRCDPISEHNRLYWYRQTLGQGPEFLTYFQNEAQLEKSRLLSDRFSAERPKGSFSTLEIQRTEQGDSAMYLCASSLALAVNTGELFFGEGSRLTVL.

The chain joins TRBV2 to TRBJ2-2; D not certain. V was pared by 6 bases and J by 5 bases, with 10 bases between. Germline lookup yields CDR1 SNHLY and CDR2 FYNNEI. The CDR3 runs 13 residues. The CDR3 region is CASSATETGELFF. The CDR3 bases are TGTGCCAGCAGCGCTACAGAGACCGGGGAGCTGTTTTTT.

This clone was seen a handful of times. The rearrangement uses TRBV21-1 and TRBJ2-7; the table's D call, TRBD2, was not checked against the DNA. TRBV21-1 has pseudogene status. This CDR3 has 11 residues. The CDR3 protein is CGGREGYEQYF. The CDR3 DNA reads TGTGGGGGGAGGGAGGGCTACGAGCAGTACTTC.

The V call is TRBV5-4, the J call TRBJ2-2; 10 nucleotides line up with TRBD2. The CDR3 is made up of 15 amino acids. V was pared by 4 bases and J by 4 bases, with 4 bases of the junction left unmatched. Per the germline V gene, CDR1 is SGHNT and CDR2 is YYREEE (reference sequence). CDR3 nucleotides: TGTGCCAGCAGCCTCGGACTAGCGGTCACCGGGGAGCTGTTTTTT. Its protein is CASSLGLAVTGELFF. Variable domain in full (rest from reference TRBV5-4 and TRBJ2-2): ETGVTQSPTHLIKTRGQQVTLRCSSQSGHNTVSWYQQALGQGPQFIFQYYREEENGRGNFPPRFSGLQFPNYSSELNVNALELDDSALYLCASSLGLAVTGELFFGEGSRLTVL.